A single sample is the source of the 14 T cell receptor beta chains below, sequenced in a study of blood T cell repertoires in COVID-19. This table comes from immunoSEQ multiplex PCR, and its TCRdb copy is limited to in-frame clones, with some not included. This sample has about 310,000 clones, with about 87% found just once. The material sequenced was peripheral blood. These receptors were collected from a woman aged 45 to 65 who had recovered from COVID-19.

The chain joins TRBV7-2 to TRBJ2-5; D remains unclear. The germline V gene has CDR1 SGHTA and CDR2 FQGNSA. The ends were cut back, 4 bases at V and 0 bases at J, with 6 bases in the middle. This CDR3 has 13 residues. CDR3 amino acids: CASSSLYQETQYF. Written as DNA, the CDR3 is TGTGCCAGCAGCTCTTTGTACCAAGAGACCCAGTACTTC.

V usage is TRBV19 and J usage is TRBJ2-7, with TRBD1 identical over 9 bases. CDR1 LNHDA and CDR2 SQIVND come from the germline V gene (reference sequence). The V gene end was trimmed by 6 bases and the J gene end by 3 bases; junction bases not matched to a gene: 3. CDR3 size: 13 residues. The CDR3 loop reads CASSGGQGYEQYF. The CDR3 nucleotides are TGTGCCAGTAGCGGGGGACAGGGCTACGAGCAGTACTTC.

The chain recombines TRBV7-6 with TRBJ2-3; 12 bases align to TRBD2. The CDR3 runs 17 residues. V lost 2 bases, J lost 6 bases, and 9 bases stayed unmatched. Germline values: CDR1 SGHVS, CDR2 FNYEAQ. For the CDR3, the DNA is TGTGCCAGCAGCTTAAGAGGTCTAGCGGGAGGGAGGGATACGCAGTATTTT. Translation: CASSLRGLAGGRDTQYF.

This chain uses TRBV3-1 (or the pseudogene TRBV3-2) with TRBJ2-1; 10 bases align to TRBD2. V lost 4 bases, J lost 4 bases, and 13 bases stayed unmatched. This CDR3 spans 18 amino acids. The V gene's germline CDR1 is LGHDT and CDR2 YNNKEL (reference sequence). The CDR3 sequence is CASSLMILAGQPYNEQFF. The CDR3 DNA follows: TGTGCCAGCAGCCTGATGATACTAGCGGGACAACCTTACAATGAGCAGTTCTTC.

The gene calls are TRBV7-9 and TRBJ2-7; tentatively, D is TRBD2 (5 bases). The CDR3 extends over 15 amino acids. CDR1 is SEHNR and CDR2 is FQNEAQ in the germline V gene (reference sequence). Trimming took 1 base from V and 3 from J, leaving 13 bases between them. This CDR3 reads CASSLVLREFYEQYF. CDR3 coding DNA: TGTGCCAGCAGCTTAGTATTGAGGGAATTCTACGAGCAGTACTTC. Full variable domain (missing parts from reference TRBV7-9 and TRBJ2-7): DTGVSQNPRHKITKRGQNVTFRCDPISEHNRLYWYRQTLGQGPEFLTYFQNEAQLEKSRLLSDRFSAERPKGSFSTLEIQRTEQGDSAMYLCASSLVLREFYEQYFGPGTRLTVT.

The rearrangement uses TRBV28 and TRBJ1-4, with D maybe TRBD1 (5 bases). Between the trimmed V and J ends, which lost 3 bases and 5 bases, there was a span of 10 bases. Germline CDR1 reads MDHEN; CDR2 reads SYDVKM. The CDR3 loop spans 14 amino acids. As DNA, the CDR3 is TGTGCCAGCAGTTTGGGGGGTCCGAATGAAAAACTGTTTTTT. Translation gives CASSLGGPNEKLFF.

The chain has TRBV7-8 and TRBJ2-3, with D possibly matching TRBD1 (5 bases). CDR1 and CDR2 (germline): SGHVS, FQNEAQ. Trimming pared 5 bases from V and 8 bases from J, leaving 20 bases between. CDR3 length equals 15 residues. The CDR3 nucleotides read TGTGCCAGCAGCCCAGGGCCCTCAACCTGGGGTACGCAGTATTTT. This translates into CASSPGPSTWGTQYF.

V gene TRBV10-3 combines with J gene TRBJ2-1, with D possibly being TRBD2 (5 bases). This CDR3 is 19 amino acids long. Trimming cost V 0 bases and J 4 bases, with 22 bases left between them. CDR1 and CDR2 from the germline V gene are ENHRY and SYGVKD. CDR3 sequence reads: CAISESTDFKRPNYNEQFF. CDR3 bases: TGTGCCATCAGTGAGTCGACGGACTTCAAGCGGCCCAATTACAATGAGCAGTTCTTC.

V and J are TRBV9 and TRBJ2-1, with TRBD2 matching 7 bases. The CDR3 spans 17 residues. Per germline, CDR1 SGDLS and CDR2 YYNGEE. Trimming took 4 bases from V and 7 from J; bases not matched to a gene: 17. The CDR3 spells CASSFGGFAGPQNEQFF. For the CDR3, the DNA is TGTGCCAGCAGCTTCGGGGGGTTTGCTGGCCCCCAGAATGAGCAGTTCTTC.

The chain is built from TRBV15 and TRBJ2-3; TRBD2 matches 14 bases. Germline V CDR1 and CDR2: LNHNV, YYDKDF (reference sequence). The CDR3 totals 17 residues. The V segment lost 6 bases and the J segment 2 bases; nucleotides outside the gene matches: 7. CDR3 sequence reads: CATSRLAGGPYTDTQYF. CDR3 DNA sequence: TGTGCCACCAGTAGACTAGCGGGAGGGCCTTACACAGATACGCAGTATTTT.

The chain recombines TRBV10-1 with TRBJ2-3, with TRBD2 as a possible D gene (7 bases). Germline loops: CDR1 WNHNN, CDR2 SYGVQD (reference sequence). The ends were cut back, 4 bases at V and 5 bases at J, with 16 bases in the middle. This CDR3 spans 15 amino acids. CDR3 bases: TGCGCCAGCAGTGGGGCGGGGGCCAACGTAGATACGCAGTATTTT. Its translation is CASSGAGANVDTQYF.

The rearrangement joins TRBV28 to TRBJ1-4; 10 nucleotides line up with TRBD1. Germline lookup yields CDR1 MDHEN and CDR2 SYDVKM. This CDR3 is built from 18 residues. With V trimmed by 8 bases and J by 3 bases, 15 bases remained unmatched. CDR3 sequence (DNA): TGTGCCAGCTCCCCCGGGACAGGGGTATATGTGGCTAATGAAAAACTGTTTTTT. Translation: CASSPGTGVYVANEKLFF.

This clone was observed a handful of times. J is TRBJ1-1 and V is TRBV10-3, with 7 bases that match TRBD1. Per the germline V gene, CDR1 is ENHRY and CDR2 is SYGVKD. After removal of 10 bases from V and 2 bases from J, the junction contained 4 bases not matched to a gene. CDR3 length: 12 amino acids. The CDR3 sequence is CASGQVNTEAFF. The CDR3 DNA reads TGTGCCAGCGGACAGGTCAACACTGAAGCTTTCTTT.

The chain combines TRBV19 with TRBJ2-2; tentatively, D is TRBD1 (6 bases). The ends were cut back, 11 bases at V and 2 bases at J, with 18 bases in the middle. This CDR3 has 15 residues. In germline, CDR1 is LNHDA, CDR2 SQIVND (reference sequence). The CDR3 protein is CAVGETGYNTGELFF. Written as DNA, the CDR3 is TGTGCCGTTGGGGAGACAGGTTATAACACCGGGGAGCTGTTTTTT.